What follows is one TCR beta chain and its context. Its antigen remains unknown. The germline V and J ends were trimmed by 0 bases and 5 bases, with 16 bases remaining between them. This CDR3 has 16 residues. Germline loops: CDR1 MNHNY, CDR2 SVGAGI (reference sequence). The table came from immunoSEQ multiplex PCR; TCRdb's copy has only in-frame clones and leaves some out. The table includes fewer than 35,000 clones, under 90% detected once. This record comes from a study of lymphopenia after photon versus proton radiotherapy. Whole-study findings and limits: Better survival with proton therapy was suggested as possible, not demonstrated. Oligoclonal CD8+ Temra expansion after nadir drove photon patients' diversity drop. Photon-treated patients lost naive T cells and TCR diversity; proton-treated stayed stable.

The rearrangement links TRBV6-6 to TRBJ1-1; D remains ambiguous. Sequencing was performed on peripheral blood, taken from a patient treated with photon-based radiotherapy. The sequence derives from a woman aged 45-60 years with pancreatic cancer. The CDR3 DNA is TGTGCCAGCAGTTACTCGAACATTGGTCTAGGAACTGAAGCTTTCTTT. As protein: CASSYSNIGLGTEAFF.